Listed here are 21 T cell receptor beta chains from one sample, sequenced in a study of blood T cells in healthy people across ages. For the second PCR, which ran for about 6 to 12 cycles, a sample-barcoded 5' primer and a J-beta primer mix were used. TCRdb re-called the 5' RACE reads with MiXCR, one entry per CDR3 protein. The table records about 730,000 distinct CDR3 sequences, around 46% of them present only once. Specimen: blood. The origin of the receptors is a woman in her fifties or sixties in good health.

This clonotype showed up many times. This chain links TRBV4-2 with TRBJ2-5; 7 bases are a match to TRBD2. The J segment lost 2 bases and the V segment lost 2 bases, leaving 8 bases of the junction unmatched. The CDR3 runs to 16 residues. Germline V gene data show CDR1 as LGHNA and CDR2 as YNFKEQ. The CDR3 region has the DNA TGTGCCAGCAGCCAATTAGCGGGCGCACTACAAGAGACCCAGTACTTC. Its protein product is CASSQLAGALQETQYF.

This chain joins TRBV7-2 and TRBJ2-5; D possibly corresponds to TRBD2 (5 bases). The CDR3 is 14 residues long. Germline CDR1 is SGHTA and CDR2 is FQGNSA. Trimming took off 5 bases at V and 2 bases at J, with 12 bases between the two ends. As DNA, the CDR3 is TGTGCCAGCAGCCGGAGCGGATCTCAAGAGACCCAGTACTTC. It codes for CASSRSGSQETQYF.

The table lists this clonotype with many counts. The V and J genes are TRBV7-2 and TRBJ1-2; D ambiguous. Deletions cut 1 base from V and 8 bases from J, with 11 bases between. Germline CDR1 and CDR2: SGHTA and FQGNSA. CDR3 length equals 13 residues. The CDR3 reads CASSLEGVRGYTF. In DNA, the CDR3 is TGTGCCAGCAGCTTAGAGGGAGTGAGGGGCTACACCTTC. The whole variable domain, filled in from reference TRBV7-2 and TRBJ1-2, reads GAGVSQSPSNKVTEKGKDVELRCDPISGHTALYWYRQSLGQGLEFLIYFQGNSAPDKSGLPSDRFSAERTGGSVSTLTIQRTQQEDSAVYLCASSLEGVRGYTFGSGTRLTVV.

This clonotype was counted many times. The chain is built from TRBV28 and TRBJ2-7; D not resolved. The CDR3 consists of 12 residues. The V gene lost 1 base and the J gene lost 3 bases, with 4 bases spanning the gap. Germline V lookup: CDR1 MDHEN, CDR2 SYDVKM. CDR3 DNA sequence: TGTGCCAGCAGTTTATTTGTCTACGAGCAGTACTTC. As protein: CASSLFVYEQYF.

This clonotype was counted a few times. The rearrangement links TRBV20-1 to TRBJ2-7; TRBD1 matches at 7 bases. CDR1 and CDR2 (germline): DFQATT, SNEGSKA (reference sequence). CDR3 length: 14 residues. Trimming took 1 base from V and 5 from J; bases not matched to a gene: 8. The CDR3 protein is CSARGPGGGDEQYF. Written as DNA, the CDR3 is TGCAGTGCTAGAGGTCCAGGGGGTGGGGACGAGCAGTACTTC.

The chain has TRBV20-1 and TRBJ2-7; 7 nucleotides agree with TRBD1. This CDR3 comprises 15 residues. Germline CDR1 DFQATT, CDR2 SNEGSKA (reference sequence). Trimming removed 2 bases from V and 2 bases from J; junction bases left unmatched: 9. In DNA, the CDR3 is TGCAGTGCTAGACTCATCTTTGACAGGGCCTACGAGCAGTACTTC. The encoded protein is CSARLIFDRAYEQYF.

V usage is TRBV4-2 and J usage is TRBJ2-1; 8 nucleotides agree with TRBD2. There are 15 residues in the CDR3. Germline CDR1 is LGHNA and CDR2 is YNFKEQ. J lost 2 bases, V lost 3 bases, and 3 bases had no gene match. The CDR3 here is CASSHAGGTYNEQFF. DNA of the CDR3: TGTGCCAGCAGCCATGCGGGGGGCACCTACAATGAGCAGTTCTTC.

This chain links TRBV29-1 with TRBJ2-2; D unclear. With 7 bases removed from V and 0 bases from J, the gap between germline ends came to 6 bases. The CDR3 totals 12 residues. CDR1 SQVTM and CDR2 ANQGSEA come from the germline V gene. CDR3 sequence reads: CSDVPNTGELFF. DNA for the CDR3: TGCAGCGATGTCCCGAACACCGGGGAGCTGTTTTTT.

The chain has TRBV7-2 and TRBJ2-7; 7 bases align to TRBD2. Germline-derived CDR1 and CDR2 are SGHTA and FQGNSA. With 8 bases clipped from V and 3 bases from J, the junction kept 13 bases outside the gene matches. The CDR3 is made up of 15 amino acids. CDR3: CASPLGREEDYEQYF. CDR3 DNA sequence: TGTGCCAGCCCCTTAGGGAGGGAGGAAGACTACGAGCAGTACTTC.

This chain connects TRBV20-1 to TRBJ2-7; TRBD2 aligns across 10 bases. V lost 5 bases, J lost 3 bases, and 4 bases stayed unmatched. The CDR3 contains 13 residues. From germline, CDR1 is DFQATT and CDR2 SNEGSKA (reference sequence). CDR3 residues: CSAGLAASYEQYF. DNA for the CDR3: TGCAGTGCTGGACTAGCGGCGAGCTACGAGCAGTACTTC.

The rearrangement joins TRBV3-1 to TRBJ2-1, with D unclear. The CDR3 is 15 amino acids. The germline V gene encodes CDR1 LGHDT and CDR2 YNNKEL (reference sequence). The V end was cut by 3 bases, the J end by 0 bases, with 9 bases between. CDR3 in DNA: TGTGCCAGCAGCCAGGGAAGGAGCTCCTACAATGAGCAGTTCTTC. Encoded protein: CASSQGRSSYNEQFF.

This clonotype turned up a few times. The junction shows a germline mismatch at one end, possibly a read error. The chain carries TRBV5-1 and TRBJ2-1; the D is unclear. The CDR3 length is 13 residues. Per the germline V gene, CDR1 is SGHRS and CDR2 is YFSETQ. For the CDR3, the DNA is TGCGCCGGCAGCCCGCCTGGGGACAATGAGCAGTTCTTC. Translating it yields CAGSPPGDNEQFF.

The chain is built from TRBV2 and TRBJ1-4; tentatively, D is TRBD1 (5 bases). Germline V gene lookup returns CDR1 SNHLY and CDR2 FYNNEI. The CDR3 runs 15 residues. V was pared by 4 bases and J by 5 bases, with 14 bases between. CDR3 in amino acids: CASSARDGRNEKLFF. In DNA form, the CDR3 reads TGTGCCAGCAGTGCTAGGGACGGCCGCAATGAAAAACTGTTTTTT.

There are many counts of this clonotype. This chain joins TRBV21-1 and TRBJ2-7; TRBD2 reflects the table's D call only, with no check against the DNA. TRBV21-1 is a recognized pseudogene. The CDR3 length is 20 residues. This chain's CDR3 is CASSSDRDRRLVRSSYEQYF. The CDR3 DNA is TGTGCCAGCAGCAGCGACCGGGACCGGAGACTAGTAAGGAGCTCCTACGAGCAGTACTTC.

V and J are TRBV5-6 and TRBJ2-7; 13 positions match TRBD2. The CDR3 runs 18 residues. CDR1 is SGHDT, CDR2 YYEEEE, per germline. V lost 4 bases to trimming and J lost 7 bases; unmatched junction nucleotides: 17. The CDR3 nucleotides read TGTGCCAGCAGCCTATGGACTAGCGGGAGCCGCTCCTACAATGAGCAGTACTTC. Translated, it gives CASSLWTSGSRSYNEQYF.

The V gene is TRBV4-2, the J gene TRBJ2-5; TRBD1 might be the D (6 bases). Near its end, the DNA agrees better with TRBJ2-7, so the J call may be wrong. The germline CDR1 and CDR2 sequences are LGHNA and YNFKEQ. The CDR3 totals 15 residues. The CDR3 nucleotides read TGTGCCAGCAGCCAAGAAGCTTGGGGCAGGGGCGAGCAGTACTTC. It is translated as CASSQEAWGRGEQYF.

The chain carries TRBV2 and TRBJ2-3, with TRBD1 matching over 8 bases. Germline V CDR1 and CDR2: SNHLY, FYNNEI. This CDR3 has 17 amino acids. The junction had 14 bases not matched to a gene; V was cut back by 6 bases and J by 3 bases. This CDR3 reads CASSKDQGAGHTDTQYF. In DNA form, the CDR3 reads TGTGCCAGCAGCAAAGACCAGGGGGCAGGGCATACAGATACGCAGTATTTT. The entire variable domain, with the rest obtained from reference TRBV2 and TRBJ2-3, is as follows: EPEVTQTPSHQVTQMGQEVILRCVPISNHLYFYWYRQILGQKVEFLVSFYNNEISEKSEIFDDQFSVERPDGSNFTLKIRSTKLEDSAMYFCASSKDQGAGHTDTQYFGPGTRLTVL.

This clonotype showed up just once. One end of the junction fails to match germline, which may point to a read error. The chain combines TRBV4-3 with TRBJ2-4; D is possibly TRBD2 (6 bases). There are 16 residues in the CDR3. Germline lookup yields CDR1 LGHNA and CDR2 YSLEER. The CDR3 region is CASSQDSTSLKNIQYF. The CDR3 bases are TGCGCCAGCAGCCAAGATTCAACTAGCCTCAAAAACATTCAATACTTC.

In nucleotides, the CDR3 is TGCAGTGCTAGGCGTACAGGGACGAGCACAGATACGCAGTATTTT. Amino acids: CSARRTGTSTDTQYF. The J gene is TRBJ2-3, the V gene TRBV20-1; perhaps TRBD1 as D (6 bases). CDR3 length equals 15 residues. Germline lookup yields CDR1 DFQATT and CDR2 SNEGSKA (reference sequence). Between the trimmed V and J ends, which lost 3 bases and 0 bases, there was a span of 13 bases.

This clonotype has a handful of counts. The J gene is TRBJ1-2, the V gene TRBV2, with TRBD1 as a possible D gene (5 bases). The CDR3 has 12 amino acids. From germline, CDR1 is SNHLY and CDR2 FYNNEI. Trimming left V 8 bases short and J 2 bases short, with 9 bases between. The DNA of the CDR3 is TGTGCCAGCGGGGGGGTCAACTATGGCTACACCTTC. Residues: CASGGVNYGYTF. Combining the CDR3 with reference TRBV2 and TRBJ1-2 gives the whole variable domain EPEVTQTPSHQVTQMGQEVILRCVPISNHLYFYWYRQILGQKVEFLVSFYNNEISEKSEIFDDQFSVERPDGSNFTLKIRSTKLEDSAMYFCASGGVNYGYTFGSGTRLTVV.

V usage is TRBV29-1 and J usage is TRBJ2-5; D not certain. V lost 1 base and J lost 1, with 4 bases in between. Germline CDR1 SQVTM, CDR2 ANQGSEA. CDR3 size: 12 residues. CDR3 in amino acids: CSVEVVQETQYF. The CDR3 region has the DNA TGCAGCGTTGAAGTGGTCCAAGAGACCCAGTACTTC.